These 30 T cell receptor beta chains were all obtained from the same sample, sequenced in a study of low-dose radiotherapy and immunotherapy resistance in tumors. The PCR that amplified TCRs ran for about 20 cycles, relying on a constant-region primer and a V-primer adapter. TCRdb re-called the reads through MiXCR, storing one row per CDR3 protein. The data contain fewer than 60,000 distinct CDR3 sequences, 12% of them singletons. The time point here: before trial treatment. Sequencing used PBMCs, obtained before treatment. The receptor set was obtained from a female donor with ovarian cancer.

Many counts were recorded for this clonotype. The J gene is TRBJ2-7, the V gene TRBV29-1; 8 bases fit TRBD1. V shed 7 bases and J 3 bases; nucleotides not matched to a gene: 5. The CDR3 runs to 12 residues. From germline, CDR1 is SQVTM and CDR2 ANQGSEA. CDR3 sequence: CSAGTGYYEQYF. CDR3 sequence (DNA): TGCAGCGCCGGGACAGGTTACTACGAGCAGTACTTC.

This clonotype was found many times. The chain recombines TRBV2 with TRBJ2-2; no clear D gene. Germline V CDR1 and CDR2: SNHLY, FYNNEI. The CDR3 spans 14 residues. Trimming stripped 4 bases from V and 0 bases from J, with 6 bases between. The CDR3 protein is CASSAPTNTGELFF. DNA for the CDR3: TGTGCCAGCAGTGCCCCGACGAACACCGGGGAGCTGTTTTTT.

This clonotype was counted many times. The chain employs TRBV6-2 or TRBV6-3 and TRBJ2-3; no clear D. The CDR3 covers 13 residues. V gave up 6 bases and J gave up 0 bases, with 7 bases separating them. Germline CDR1 is MNHEY and CDR2 is SVGEGT. The DNA for the CDR3 is TGTGCCAGCAGGTTGTCTAGCACAGATACGCAGTATTTT. Encoded protein: CASRLSSTDTQYF.

This clonotype came up many times. This chain connects TRBV12-3 or TRBV12-4 to TRBJ2-7; 9 nucleotides match TRBD1. The CDR3 loop spans 15 amino acids. V shed 5 bases, J shed 6 bases, and the junction held 11 bases outside the gene matches. CDR3 loop: CASSPPGQGSREQYF. In nucleotides, the CDR3 is TGTGCCAGCAGTCCACCGGGACAGGGTTCTCGCGAGCAGTACTTC.

This clonotype was seen many times. The V and J genes are TRBV4-3 and TRBJ2-7; 7 positions agree with TRBD1. V gave up 1 base and J gave up 3 bases; unmatched junction bases: 6. Germline V gene data show CDR1 as LGHNA and CDR2 as YSLEER. This CDR3 is 15 amino acids long. In nucleotides, the CDR3 is TGCGCCAGCAGCCAAGGGCCGGGACAGAACTACGAGCAGTACTTC. Its translation: CASSQGPGQNYEQYF.

Worth noting for this clonotype: A far larger clone is off by one base, so a read error is likely. The chain is built from TRBV5-6 and TRBJ2-1, with 8 nucleotides matching TRBD2. CDR1 and CDR2 from the germline V gene are SGHDT and YYEEEE. The V and J ends lost 4 bases and 10 bases, in that order; junction bases with no gene match: 7. CDR3 length: 13 amino acids. In DNA form, the CDR3 reads TGTGCCAGCAGCCGGACTAGCAGCCGCGAGCAGTTCTTC. Translating gives CASSRTSSREQFF.

This clonotype was seen ten or more times. CDR3 sequence: CSANGQGSPEAFF. In nucleotides, the CDR3 is TGCAGTGCTAACGGACAGGGCTCTCCTGAAGCTTTCTTT. The gene calls are TRBV20-1 and TRBJ1-1; TRBD1 agrees at 8 bases. The trim removed 4 bases at V and 6 bases at J, leaving 7 bases unmatched. Per germline, CDR1 DFQATT and CDR2 SNEGSKA (reference sequence). CDR3 length equals 13 residues.

This clonotype was counted at least ten times. The chain has TRBV19 and TRBJ1-2; D not certain. V was shortened by 7 bases and J by 1 base, with 16 bases between the two germline ends. This CDR3 has 15 residues. Looked up from germline, CDR1 is LNHDA and CDR2 is SQIVND (reference sequence). The CDR3 DNA is TGTGCCAGTACCCCCGGGAGAGGGAATAACTATGGCTACACCTTC. Translation: CASTPGRGNNYGYTF. The entire variable domain, with the rest obtained from reference TRBV19 and TRBJ1-2, is as follows: DGGITQSPKYLFRKEGQNVTLSCEQNLNHDAMYWYRQDPGQGLRLIYYSQIVNDFQKGDIAEGYSVSREKKESFPLTVTSAQKNPTAFYLCASTPGRGNNYGYTFGSGTRLTVV.

This clonotype was seen ten or more times. The V call is TRBV3-1, the J call TRBJ1-2; D call uncertain. From germline, CDR1 is LGHDT and CDR2 YNNKEL (reference sequence). The CDR3 totals 14 residues. V was pared by 4 bases and J by 8 bases, with 17 bases between. CDR3 amino acids: CASSRVGRERGYTF. The CDR3 nucleotides are TGTGCCAGCAGCCGAGTGGGTAGAGAAAGAGGCTACACCTTC.

This clonotype was detected only a few times. The chain joins TRBV5-6 to TRBJ2-3; the match to TRBD1 covers 10 bases. The V and J ends lost 3 bases and 4 bases, in that order; junction bases with no gene match: 5. Germline values: CDR1 SGHDT, CDR2 YYEEEE. The CDR3 has 15 amino acids. CDR3 loop: CASSSIGQGADTQYF. The DNA of the CDR3 is TGTGCCAGCAGCTCGATCGGACAGGGGGCAGATACGCAGTATTTT.

V and J are TRBV9 and TRBJ1-1; D not certain. The germline CDR1 and CDR2 sequences are SGDLS and YYNGEE. The CDR3 runs to 13 residues. V gave up 3 bases and J gave up 4 bases, with 10 bases separating them. The CDR3: CASSGWEGTEAFF. In DNA form, the CDR3 reads TGTGCCAGCAGCGGCTGGGAGGGCACTGAAGCTTTCTTT.

This clonotype was recorded many times. The CDR3 DNA reads as TGCAGTGCTAGACCTCTAGGCCCCCGCTCCTACAATGAGCAGTTCTTC. The encoded protein is CSARPLGPRSYNEQFF. This rearrangement joins TRBV20-1 to TRBJ2-1; D not certain. Trimming cost V 2 bases and J 0 bases, with 14 bases left between them. The germline gives CDR1 DFQATT, CDR2 SNEGSKA (reference sequence). CDR3 size: 16 residues.

This clonotype was seen ten or more times. The chain is built from TRBV12-3 or TRBV12-4 and TRBJ1-5, with 8 bases aligning to TRBD1. There are 16 residues in the CDR3. J was trimmed by 3 bases and V by 5 bases; bases with no gene match: 9. The CDR3 loop is CASSPPGTGPNQPQHF. In DNA form, the CDR3 reads TGTGCCAGCAGTCCGCCTGGGACAGGCCCCAATCAGCCCCAGCATTTT.

This clonotype was seen ten or more times. The J gene is TRBJ2-2, the V gene TRBV20-1; TRBD2 matches 10 bases. Germline V gene data show CDR1 as DFQATT and CDR2 as SNEGSKA (reference sequence). The junction had 3 bases not matched to a gene; V was cut back by 1 base and J by 1 base. There are 16 residues in the CDR3. The CDR3 DNA reads TGCAGTGCTAGAGCTAGCGGGGGCCGGAACACCGGGGAGCTGTTTTTT. This encodes CSARASGGRNTGELFF.

There are a few counts of this clonotype. J is TRBJ1-2 and V is TRBV20-1, with D possibly matching TRBD1 (5 bases). Germline V CDR1 and CDR2: DFQATT, SNEGSKA (reference sequence). V was trimmed by 1 base and J by 8 bases, leaving 8 bases between them. The CDR3 is 11 amino acids. The CDR3 DNA reads as TGCAGTGCTAGAGCAGGGACGGGCTACACCTTC. It is translated as CSARAGTGYTF.

Remarks on this clonotype: This likely stems from a read error, as it lies one base from a far larger clone. The gene calls are TRBV3-1 and TRBJ2-4; D is undetermined. CDR1 is LGHDT, CDR2 YNNKEL, per germline (reference sequence). V was cut by 5 bases and J by 13 bases, with 15 bases left in between. The CDR3 runs to 12 residues. CDR3 bases: TGTGCCAGCAGCTTCCCGGGTGGTGAGCAGTACTTC. It translates to CASSFPGGEQYF.

The chain recombines TRBV6-4 with TRBJ2-3; no clear D gene. This CDR3 contains 13 residues. Trimming shortened V by 8 bases and J by 1 base, and 10 bases separated the two germline ends. Looked up from germline, CDR1 is MRHNA and CDR2 is SNTAGT. CDR3 nucleotide sequence: TGTGCCAGCGGTAAGACTGGCACAGATACGCAGTATTTT. It is translated as CASGKTGTDTQYF.

This clonotype was recorded at least ten times. The V call is TRBV6-8, the J call TRBJ2-1; TRBD1 agrees at 8 bases. Germline CDR1 MNHGY, CDR2 SAAAGT. Trimming cost V 6 bases and J 2 bases; bases outside gene matches: 9. The CDR3 runs to 16 residues. The CDR3 nucleotides are TGTGCCAGCAGGGGCGTGTTGGGACAGGCCTACAATGAGCAGTTCTTC. It yields the protein CASRGVLGQAYNEQFF.

This clonotype was found many times. The chain employs TRBV29-1 and TRBJ2-7, with TRBD1 as a possible D gene (5 bases). This CDR3 is 13 amino acids long. Looked up from germline, CDR1 is SQVTM and CDR2 is ANQGSEA. V was shortened by 3 bases and J by 5 bases, with 14 bases between the two germline ends. CDR3 protein: CSVETDSLHEQYF. In nucleotides, the CDR3 is TGCAGCGTTGAGACAGACTCGCTTCACGAGCAGTACTTC.

Ten or more counts support this clonotype. The V and J genes are TRBV2 and TRBJ2-1; TRBD1 matches 9 bases. The J segment lost 10 bases and the V segment lost 2 bases, leaving 9 bases of the junction unmatched. Germline V gene data show CDR1 as SNHLY and CDR2 as FYNNEI. The CDR3 spans 15 residues. For the CDR3, the DNA is TGTGCCAGCAGTGAAACGGGACAGGGTCGTTTGGAGCAGTTCTTC. Its protein product is CASSETGQGRLEQFF.

This clonotype was observed a few times. This CDR3 reads CASSLGLADYNEQFF. The CDR3 nucleotides are TGTGCCAGCAGCTTGGGACTAGCGGACTACAATGAGCAGTTCTTC. The rearrangement links TRBV7-3 to TRBJ2-1; 11 bases align to TRBD2. The trim removed 3 bases at V and 3 bases at J, leaving 1 base unmatched. The germline V gene encodes CDR1 SGHTA and CDR2 FQGTGA. The CDR3 consists of 15 residues. The entire variable domain, with the rest obtained from reference TRBV7-3 and TRBJ2-1, is as follows: GAGVSQTPSNKVTEKGKYVELRCDPISGHTALYWYRQSLGQGPEFLIYFQGTGAADDSGLPNDRFFAVRPEGSVSTLKIQRTERGDSAVYLCASSLGLADYNEQFFGPGTRLTVL.

There are many counts of this clonotype. The CDR3 spells CASSPLTTMNTEAFF. The CDR3 bases are TGTGCCAGCTCACCATTGACAACCATGAACACTGAAGCTTTCTTT. The chain recombines TRBV18 with TRBJ1-1; no firm D call. The germline CDR1 and CDR2 sequences are KGHSH and LQKENI. V was pared by 2 bases and J by 0 bases, with 10 bases between. The CDR3 runs to 15 residues.

In this sample, this clonotype turned up many times. This rearrangement joins TRBV7-9 to TRBJ1-3; D is ambiguous. The CDR3 is 14 residues long. Germline CDR1 and CDR2: SEHNR and FQNEAQ (reference sequence). The germline V and J ends were trimmed by 5 bases and 4 bases, with 12 bases remaining between them. This chain's CDR3 is CASSPSGSGNTIYF. Written as DNA, the CDR3 is TGTGCCAGCAGCCCCAGCGGGAGCGGAAACACCATATATTTT.

In this sample, this clonotype turned up many times. The chain is built from TRBV29-1 and TRBJ1-2; D is uncertain. In germline, CDR1 is SQVTM, CDR2 ANQGSEA. The CDR3 contains 18 residues. The V end lost 0 bases, the J end lost 2 bases, and 22 bases lay between the germline ends. CDR3 in DNA: TGCAGCGTTGAAGATCCCCATCTGACAAAAGCCCACAACTATGGCTACACCTTC. The encoded protein is CSVEDPHLTKAHNYGYTF.

This clonotype was picked up many times. The chain employs TRBV7-9 and TRBJ2-3; no reliable D call. CDR3 length: 10 amino acids. Germline V lookup: CDR1 SEHNR, CDR2 FQNEAQ (reference sequence). Between the trimmed V and J ends, which lost 7 bases and 14 bases, there was a span of 13 bases. DNA of the CDR3: TGTGCCAGCAACCGGACCCCGGGGTATTTT. Encoded protein: CASNRTPGYF.

The rearrangement joins TRBV29-1 to TRBJ2-7; weak D call: TRBD1 (6 bases). Germline V gene data show CDR1 as SQVTM and CDR2 as ANQGSEA. With 8 bases removed from V and 7 bases from J, the gap between germline ends came to 18 bases. The CDR3 consists of 12 residues. The CDR3 is CSSMDSATEQYF. CDR3 in DNA: TGCAGCTCAATGGACAGCGCTACGGAGCAGTACTTC.

The chain combines TRBV20-1 with TRBJ1-1; perhaps TRBD1 as D (5 bases). The CDR3 has 13 residues. Trimming cost V 3 bases and J 11 bases, with 19 bases left between them. Germline V gene sequence: CDR1 DFQATT, CDR2 SNEGSKA (reference sequence). This chain's CDR3 is CSARGRVGLYAFF. In nucleotides, the CDR3 is TGCAGTGCTAGGGGCAGGGTGGGGCTGTATGCTTTCTTT.

There are many counts of this clonotype. The rearrangement uses TRBV7-2 and TRBJ2-3; 10 positions match TRBD2. The CDR3 is made up of 16 amino acids. Germline loops: CDR1 SGHTA, CDR2 FQGNSA. The V segment lost 2 bases and the J segment 1 base; nucleotides outside the gene matches: 3. The CDR3 loop reads CASSLSGGARTDTQYF. CDR3 DNA sequence: TGTGCCAGCAGCTTAAGCGGGGGGGCTCGCACAGATACGCAGTATTTT.

This clonotype showed up just a few times. The likely explanation is a read error, given a far larger clone one base away. The chain couples TRBV5-8 to TRBJ1-1, with TRBD1 identical over 7 bases. The CDR3 totals 14 residues. Germline CDR1 is SGHTS and CDR2 is YDEGEE. V trimming: 5 bases; J trimming: 1 base; junction bases outside the gene matches: 5. The CDR3, as DNA: TGTGCCAGCAGTCTGACAGGGCCGAACACTGAAGCTTTCTTT. Translated: CASSLTGPNTEAFF.

Regarding this clonotype: This likely reflects a read error, since a far larger clone is one base away. The CDR3 here is CASRKQGQPQHF. Written as DNA, the CDR3 is TGTGCCAGCAGAAAACAGGGTCAGCCCCAGCATTTT. The chain uses TRBV14 and TRBJ1-5; D possibly corresponds to TRBD1 (6 bases). Trimming cost V 6 bases and J 6 bases, with 9 bases left between them. Germline lookup yields CDR1 SGHDN and CDR2 FVKESK. The CDR3 extends over 12 amino acids.